The 30 T cell receptor beta chains in this list originate from one sample, sequenced in a study of cytomegalovirus exposure and HLA in healthy donors. PCR amplification relied on 60 Vbeta primers (plus 13 Jbeta primers). Libraries were prepared by immunoSEQ multiplex PCR; TCRdb keeps only in-frame clonotypes and omits some of them. The sample has 60,000 to 70,000 clones. The specimen sequenced was PBMCs. The receptors were gathered from a man under 40 in good health and CMV-seropositive.

This chain joins TRBV30 and TRBJ2-3, with D tentatively TRBD1 (5 bases). This CDR3 is built from 17 residues. CDR1 is GTSNPN and CDR2 is SVGIG in the germline V gene (reference sequence). The V gene lost 2 bases and the J gene lost 1 base, with 19 bases spanning the gap. In DNA form, the CDR3 reads TGTGCCTGGAGTCCCTTGATGGGGCCCATACGCACAGATACGCAGTATTTT. This translates into CAWSPLMGPIRTDTQYF.

The chain uses TRBV4-1 and TRBJ1-2, with D tentatively TRBD1 (5 bases). The CDR3 loop spans 15 amino acids. V lost 3 bases and J lost 0, with 11 bases in between. CDR1 MGHRA and CDR2 YSYEKL come from the germline V gene. The CDR3 DNA is TGCGCCAGCAGCCACGGGACTTTTGCTAACTATGGCTACACCTTC. Translated: CASSHGTFANYGYTF.

The chain uses TRBV6-1 and TRBJ1-5; a possible D gene is TRBD1 (6 bases). The CDR3 totals 14 residues. Germline V lookup: CDR1 MNHNS, CDR2 SASEGT. Trimming stripped 7 bases from V and 2 bases from J, with 12 bases between. The CDR3 reads CASILAGGNQPQHF. CDR3 in DNA: TGTGCCAGCATCCTGGCAGGGGGCAATCAGCCCCAGCATTTT.

The rearrangement links TRBV5-1 to TRBJ2-7; TRBD1 aligns across 9 bases. J lost 5 bases, V lost 3 bases, and 6 bases had no gene match. Per the germline V gene, CDR1 is SGHRS and CDR2 is YFSETQ. The CDR3 extends over 14 amino acids. The CDR3, as DNA: TGCGCCAGCAGCTGGACAGGGGACGTAGACGAGCAGTACTTC. Its translation is CASSWTGDVDEQYF.

The J gene is TRBJ1-1, the V gene TRBV11-2; tentative D call: TRBD1 (6 bases). The germline V gene has CDR1 SGHAT and CDR2 FQNNGV. The length of the CDR3 is 14 residues. V was trimmed by 5 bases and J by 3 bases, leaving 13 bases between them. This CDR3 reads CASSIRSGDTEAFF. The CDR3 nucleotides are TGTGCCAGCAGCATACGATCAGGGGACACTGAAGCTTTCTTT. Full variable domain (remainder filled in from reference TRBV11-2 and TRBJ1-1): EAGVAQSPRYKIIEKRQSVAFWCNPISGHATLYWYQQILGQGPKLLIQFQNNGVVDDSQLPKDRFSAERLKGVDSTLKIQPAKLEDSAVYLCASSIRSGDTEAFFGQGTRLTVV.

The rearrangement links TRBV30 to TRBJ2-7; 9 bases agree with TRBD1. CDR3 size: 12 residues. The V segment lost 2 bases and the J segment 6 bases; nucleotides outside the gene matches: 2. The V gene's germline CDR1 is GTSNPN and CDR2 SVGIG (reference sequence). The CDR3: CAWSPGQGEQYF. The CDR3 nucleotides are TGTGCCTGGAGTCCGGGACAGGGCGAGCAGTACTTC.

This chain uses TRBV29-1 with TRBJ1-1, with TRBD1 matching over 9 bases. The CDR3 spans 13 residues. The germline V gene encodes CDR1 SQVTM and CDR2 ANQGSEA. V trimming: 2 bases; J trimming: 4 bases; junction bases outside the gene matches: 2. This CDR3 is CSVERDRATEAFF. For the CDR3, the DNA is TGCAGCGTTGAACGGGACAGGGCCACTGAAGCTTTCTTT. Based on the CDR3 plus reference TRBV29-1 and TRBJ1-1, the full variable domain is SAVISQKPSRDICQRGTSLTIQCQVDSQVTMMFWYRQQPGQSLTLIATANQGSEATYESGFVIDKFPISRPNLTFSTLTVSNMSPEDSSIYLCSVERDRATEAFFGQGTRLTVV.

The V call is TRBV6-6, the J call TRBJ2-2; TRBD1 might be the D (6 bases). This CDR3 is 12 amino acids long. Germline V gene data show CDR1 as MNHNY and CDR2 as SVGAGI (reference sequence). V was shortened by 5 bases and J by 5 bases, with 6 bases between the two germline ends. The chain's CDR3 is CASSQGTGELFF. The CDR3, as DNA: TGTGCCAGCAGTCAGGGGACCGGGGAGCTGTTTTTT.

The chain has TRBV5-4 and TRBJ2-5; D gene uncertain. CDR3 length equals 14 residues. With 7 bases removed from V and 4 bases from J, the gap between germline ends came to 17 bases. Germline V lookup: CDR1 SGHNT, CDR2 YYREEE (reference sequence). CDR3 in amino acids: CASGVYSRGETQYF. The CDR3 DNA follows: TGTGCCAGCGGAGTATATAGTCGAGGAGAGACCCAGTACTTC.

The genes are TRBV9 and TRBJ2-5; D is undetermined. This CDR3 is built from 13 residues. V lost 2 bases and J 1 base, leaving 6 bases between the germline ends. Germline V gene sequence: CDR1 SGDLS, CDR2 YYNGEE. The CDR3 sequence: CASSVQAQETQYF. CDR3 DNA sequence: TGTGCCAGCAGCGTTCAGGCCCAAGAGACCCAGTACTTC.

Regarding this clone: One junction end does not reproduce the germline sequence, and a read error may be involved. This chain joins TRBV4-2 and TRBJ2-1; 9 bases fit TRBD2. The CDR3 is 18 amino acids. The germline V gene has CDR1 LGHNA and CDR2 YNFKEQ. CDR3 protein: CASSLEGLAGHSDNEQFF. The CDR3 DNA reads as TGTGCCAGCAGTCTGGAGGGGCTAGCGGGACACTCCGACAATGAGCAGTTCTTC.

J is TRBJ2-7 and V is TRBV7-2; TRBD2 matches 9 bases. Per germline, CDR1 SGHTA and CDR2 FQGNSA. The CDR3 totals 15 residues. After removal of 2 bases from V and 0 bases from J, the junction contained 2 bases not matched to a gene. The CDR3 is CASSLLAGTSYEQYF. CDR3 DNA: TGTGCCAGCAGCTTACTAGCGGGGACCTCCTACGAGCAGTACTTC.

CDR3 DNA: TGTGCCTGGAGTGTTGACACATACTACGAGCAGTACTTC. This translates into CAWSVDTYYEQYF. The chain joins TRBV30 to TRBJ2-7; D gene unclear. Germline V CDR1 and CDR2: GTSNPN, SVGIG (reference sequence). This CDR3 comprises 13 residues. V was cut by 0 bases and J by 3 bases, with 9 bases left in between.

The chain has TRBV2 and TRBJ2-7; 7 nucleotides line up with TRBD2. Germline assignment: CDR1 SNHLY and CDR2 FYNNEI. The CDR3 length is 16 residues. Trimming removed 1 base from V and 5 bases from J; junction bases left unmatched: 11. The chain's CDR3 is CASSEGGGAWEDEQYF. CDR3 sequence (DNA): TGTGCCAGCAGTGAAGGGGGAGGGGCTTGGGAAGACGAGCAGTACTTC. The complete variable domain, with remaining parts taken from reference TRBV2 and TRBJ2-7, reads EPEVTQTPSHQVTQMGQEVILRCVPISNHLYFYWYRQILGQKVEFLVSFYNNEISEKSEIFDDQFSVERPDGSNFTLKIRSTKLEDSAMYFCASSEGGGAWEDEQYFGPGTRLTVT.

The gene calls are TRBV7-3 and TRBJ2-7; a weak D match, TRBD1 (5 bases). The CDR3 has 12 amino acids. V lost 8 bases to trimming and J lost 2 bases, with 10 bases between them. Germline V gene lookup returns CDR1 SGHTA and CDR2 FQGTGA. CDR3 sequence: CASQEGAYEQYF. CDR3 coding DNA: TGTGCCAGCCAGGAAGGGGCCTACGAGCAGTACTTC.

DNA for the CDR3: TGTGCCAGCAGTTACTCGCTGGGCCTGAACACTGAAGCTTTCTTT. This sequence encodes CASSYSLGLNTEAFF. The rearrangement uses TRBV6-5 and TRBJ1-1; D not resolved. CDR1 is MNHEY and CDR2 is SVGAGI in the germline V gene. The CDR3 has 15 residues. V dropped 0 bases and J dropped 0 bases, with 8 bases sitting between them.

The chain is built from TRBV14 and TRBJ2-3, with D perhaps TRBD2 (5 bases). Germline CDR1 SGHDN, CDR2 FVKESK. V lost 4 bases to trimming and J lost 3 bases, with 8 bases between them. CDR3 length: 13 amino acids. CDR3 coding DNA: TGTGCCAGCAGCCCGCGGGTAACAGATACGCAGTATTTT. This gives the protein CASSPRVTDTQYF.

The V and J genes are TRBV25-1 and TRBJ2-6; D call uncertain. Germline V gives CDR1 MGHDK, CDR2 SYGVNS. The CDR3 covers 14 residues. V lost 2 bases, J lost 2 bases, and 4 bases lay in between. The CDR3 DNA is TGTGCCAGCAGTGAACGGGCTGGGGCCAACGTCCTGACTTTC. Translating gives CASSERAGANVLTF.

This chain joins TRBV30 and TRBJ1-1; D is undetermined. This CDR3 region has 12 residues. Trimming removed 4 bases from V and 2 bases from J, with 8 bases in between. The germline V gene has CDR1 GTSNPN and CDR2 SVGIG (reference sequence). The CDR3 here is CAWIPDNTEAFF. The DNA of the CDR3 is TGTGCCTGGATACCAGATAACACTGAAGCTTTCTTT. Full variable domain (outside the CDR3, taken from reference TRBV30 and TRBJ1-1): SQTIHQWPATLVQPVGSPLSLECTVEGTSNPNLYWYRQAAGRGLQLLFYSVGIGQISSEVPQNLSASRPQDRQFILSSKKLLLSDSGFYLCAWIPDNTEAFFGQGTRLTVV.

Note on this clone: The sample holds other DNA sequences that translate to the same CDR3. This sequence joins TRBV2 and TRBJ2-3; 7 bases are shared with TRBD2. The CDR3 spans 15 residues. Germline V gives CDR1 SNHLY, CDR2 FYNNEI. Losses at the gene ends were 6 bases for V and 4 bases for J; bases not matched to a gene: 10. The CDR3 DNA follows: TGTGCCAGCAGGCCGAATTATGCGGGGGCAGATACGCAGTATTTT. Translated: CASRPNYAGADTQYF. Based on the CDR3 plus reference TRBV2 and TRBJ2-3, the full variable domain is EPEVTQTPSHQVTQMGQEVILRCVPISNHLYFYWYRQILGQKVEFLVSFYNNEISEKSEIFDDQFSVERPDGSNFTLKIRSTKLEDSAMYFCASRPNYAGADTQYFGPGTRLTVL.

The CDR3 reads CASSEVGTGVYEQYF. The CDR3 DNA follows: TGTGCCAGCAGTGAAGTTGGGACAGGGGTCTACGAGCAGTACTTC. The V gene is TRBV6-1, the J gene TRBJ2-5; 10 nucleotides agree with TRBD1. The J call may be mistaken, given a closer DNA end match to TRBJ2-7. In germline, CDR1 is MNHNS, CDR2 SASEGT. This CDR3 has 15 residues.

The chain uses TRBV16 and TRBJ2-1; 8 nucleotides agree with TRBD1. This CDR3 has 15 amino acids. Trimming took 0 bases from V and 6 from J; bases not matched to a gene: 4. Germline V gene lookup returns CDR1 KGHSY and CDR2 FQNENV. In DNA, the CDR3 is TGTGCCAGCAGCCAATCTGAGGACAGGGTCAATGAGCAGTTCTTC. This codes for CASSQSEDRVNEQFF.

V usage is TRBV30 and J usage is TRBJ2-5, with 10 bases fitting TRBD2. The V gene end was trimmed by 4 bases and the J gene end by 4 bases; junction bases not matched to a gene: 0. The CDR3 totals 12 residues. The V gene's germline CDR1 is GTSNPN and CDR2 SVGIG (reference sequence). CDR3 sequence reads: CAWTSGRETQYF. DNA for the CDR3: TGTGCCTGGACTAGCGGGAGAGAGACCCAGTACTTC.

This sequence joins TRBV4-1 and TRBJ2-3; no clear D gene. Germline V CDR1 and CDR2: MGHRA, YSYEKL. The CDR3 contains 12 residues. Trimming took 0 bases from V and 5 from J, leaving 3 bases between them. CDR3 nucleotides: TGCGCCAGCAGCCAAGATCGAGATACGCAGTATTTT. Translating it yields CASSQDRDTQYF.

The chain links TRBV19 to TRBJ1-4; no definite D call. Deletions cut 1 base from V and 0 bases from J, with 12 bases between. Germline V gene sequence: CDR1 LNHDA, CDR2 SQIVND (reference sequence). The CDR3 is 17 amino acids. CDR3 nucleotides: TGTGCCAGTAGTATAGGGCCCGGGATCTCAACTAATGAAAAACTGTTTTTT. It yields the protein CASSIGPGISTNEKLFF.

The rearrangement links TRBV5-1 to TRBJ1-1; TRBD1 matches 7 bases. Germline trimming cut 3 bases from V and 4 bases from J; bases unmatched to any gene: 15. The germline gives CDR1 SGHRS, CDR2 YFSETQ. This CDR3 contains 17 residues. The CDR3 DNA reads as TGCGCCAGCAGCTCCGGGACAGTTTACGGGGGAATCACTGAAGCTTTCTTT. Translating it yields CASSSGTVYGGITEAFF. The whole variable domain, filled in from reference TRBV5-1 and TRBJ1-1, reads KAGVTQTPRYLIKTRGQQVTLSCSPISGHRSVSWYQQTPGQGLQFLFEYFSETQRNKGNFPGRFSGRQFSNSRSEMNVSTLELGDSALYLCASSSGTVYGGITEAFFGQGTRLTVV.

The chain carries TRBV6-4 and TRBJ2-1; 11 nucleotides agree with TRBD2. With V trimmed by 5 bases and J by 5 bases, 5 bases remained unmatched. The CDR3 extends over 15 amino acids. Germline CDR1 reads MRHNA; CDR2 reads SNTAGT. CDR3 region: CASSPSGGSDNEQFF. In nucleotides, the CDR3 is TGTGCCAGCAGTCCTAGCGGGGGGTCCGACAATGAGCAGTTCTTC.

This chain connects TRBV7-3 to TRBJ2-1; D is perhaps TRBD2 (7 bases). Trimming removed 5 bases from V and 6 bases from J, with 17 bases in between. CDR1 SGHTA and CDR2 FQGTGA come from the germline V gene. The CDR3 is 15 amino acids. This CDR3 is CASSRGGGLVNEQFF. CDR3 nucleotide sequence: TGTGCCAGCAGCCGGGGAGGGGGGCTAGTCAATGAGCAGTTCTTC.

The rearrangement joins TRBV29-1 to TRBJ2-5; TRBD2 might be the D (6 bases). This CDR3 is built from 13 residues. The V gene lost 6 bases and the J gene lost 11 bases, with 22 bases spanning the gap. Germline values: CDR1 SQVTM, CDR2 ANQGSEA. CDR3: CSVAAGSPIPQYF. The CDR3 region has the DNA TGCAGCGTCGCCGCCGGGAGCCCTATCCCTCAGTACTTC.

The V call is TRBV19, the J call TRBJ1-5; 8 bases are shared with TRBD1. This CDR3 contains 16 residues. The junction had 7 bases not matched to a gene; V was cut back by 6 bases and J by 0 bases. In germline, CDR1 is LNHDA, CDR2 SQIVND (reference sequence). This CDR3 reads CASSPTGVYSNQPQHF. CDR3 sequence (DNA): TGTGCCAGTAGCCCGACAGGGGTTTATAGCAATCAGCCCCAGCATTTT.